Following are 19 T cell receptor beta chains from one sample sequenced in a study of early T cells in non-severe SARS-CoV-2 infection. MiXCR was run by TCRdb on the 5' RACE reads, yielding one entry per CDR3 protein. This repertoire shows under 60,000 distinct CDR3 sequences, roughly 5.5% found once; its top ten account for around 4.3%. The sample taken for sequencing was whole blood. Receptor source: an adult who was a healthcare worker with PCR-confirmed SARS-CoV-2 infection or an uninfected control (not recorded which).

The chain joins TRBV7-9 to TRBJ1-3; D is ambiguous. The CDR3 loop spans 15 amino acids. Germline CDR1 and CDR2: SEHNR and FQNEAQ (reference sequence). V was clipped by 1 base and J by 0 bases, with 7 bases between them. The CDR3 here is CASSLVGSSGNTIYF. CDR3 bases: TGTGCCAGCAGCTTAGTTGGGAGCTCTGGAAACACCATATATTTT. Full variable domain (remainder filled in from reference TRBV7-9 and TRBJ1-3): DTGVSQNPRHKITKRGQNVTFRCDPISEHNRLYWYRQTLGQGPEFLTYFQNEAQLEKSRLLSDRFSAERPKGSFSTLEIQRTEQGDSAMYLCASSLVGSSGNTIYFGEGSWLTVV.

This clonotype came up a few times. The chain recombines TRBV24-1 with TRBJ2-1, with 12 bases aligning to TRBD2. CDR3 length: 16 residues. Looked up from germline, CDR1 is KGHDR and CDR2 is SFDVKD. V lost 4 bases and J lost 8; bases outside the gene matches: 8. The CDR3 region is CATSEPSGRAFYEQFF. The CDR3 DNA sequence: TGTGCCACCAGTGAGCCTAGCGGGAGGGCCTTCTATGAGCAGTTCTTC.

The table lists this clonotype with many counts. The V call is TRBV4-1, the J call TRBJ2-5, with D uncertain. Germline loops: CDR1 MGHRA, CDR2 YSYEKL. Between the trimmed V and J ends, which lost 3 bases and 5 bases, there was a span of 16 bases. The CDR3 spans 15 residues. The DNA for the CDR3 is TGCGCCAGCAGCCACCCCTTTTCTGGGCGGGAGACCCAGTACTTC. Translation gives CASSHPFSGRETQYF.

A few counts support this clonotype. This CDR3 is CASSLSQSYEQYF. The CDR3, as DNA: TGTGCCAGCAGCTTGTCCCAGTCCTACGAGCAGTACTTC. J is TRBJ2-7 and V is TRBV5-5, with D unresolved. Germline CDR1 and CDR2: SGHKS and YYEKEE (reference sequence). Trimming took 1 base from V and 1 from J, leaving 6 bases between them. The CDR3 length is 13 residues.

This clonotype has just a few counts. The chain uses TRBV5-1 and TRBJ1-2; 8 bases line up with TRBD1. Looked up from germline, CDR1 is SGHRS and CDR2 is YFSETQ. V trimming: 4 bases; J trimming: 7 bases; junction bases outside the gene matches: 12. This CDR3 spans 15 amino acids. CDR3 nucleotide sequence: TGCGCCAGCAGCCGGGCGGTGGACAGGGCTCGTGGCTACACCTTC. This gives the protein CASSRAVDRARGYTF. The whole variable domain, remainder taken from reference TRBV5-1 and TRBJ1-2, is KAGVTQTPRYLIKTRGQQVTLSCSPISGHRSVSWYQQTPGQGLQFLFEYFSETQRNKGNFPGRFSGRQFSNSRSEMNVSTLELGDSALYLCASSRAVDRARGYTFGSGTRLTVV.

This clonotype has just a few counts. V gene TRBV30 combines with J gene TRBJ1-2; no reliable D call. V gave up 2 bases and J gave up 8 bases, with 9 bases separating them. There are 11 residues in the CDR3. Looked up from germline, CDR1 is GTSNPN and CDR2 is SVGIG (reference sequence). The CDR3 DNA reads TGTGCCTGGAGTCCCCCGGGAGGCTACACCTTC. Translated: CAWSPPGGYTF.

CDR3 nucleotides: TGTGCCAGCAGCTTTGACAGAACTACAATCTCTGGAAACACCATATATTTT. Its protein product is CASSFDRTTISGNTIYF. The chain combines TRBV7-9 with TRBJ1-3, with D perhaps TRBD1 (5 bases). Trimming pared 3 bases from V and 0 bases from J, leaving 15 bases between. This CDR3 region has 17 residues. CDR1 and CDR2 from the germline V gene are SEHNR and FQNEAQ (reference sequence).

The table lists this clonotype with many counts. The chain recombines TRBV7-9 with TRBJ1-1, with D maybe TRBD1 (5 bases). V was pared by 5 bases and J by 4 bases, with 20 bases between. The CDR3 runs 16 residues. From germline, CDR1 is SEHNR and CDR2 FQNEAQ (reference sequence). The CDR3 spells CASSGTGPSRITEAFF. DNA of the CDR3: TGTGCCAGCAGCGGGACGGGACCCTCACGAATCACTGAAGCTTTCTTT. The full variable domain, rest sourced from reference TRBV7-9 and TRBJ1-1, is DTGVSQNPRHKITKRGQNVTFRCDPISEHNRLYWYRQTLGQGPEFLTYFQNEAQLEKSRLLSDRFSAERPKGSFSTLEIQRTEQGDSAMYLCASSGTGPSRITEAFFGQGTRLTVV.

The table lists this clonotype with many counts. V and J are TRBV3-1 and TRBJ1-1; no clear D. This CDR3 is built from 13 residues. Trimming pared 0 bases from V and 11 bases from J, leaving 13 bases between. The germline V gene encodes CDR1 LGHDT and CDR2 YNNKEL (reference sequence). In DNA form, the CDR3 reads TGTGCCAGCAGCCAAGATCAGAAGGGTTGGGCTTTCTTT. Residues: CASSQDQKGWAFF.

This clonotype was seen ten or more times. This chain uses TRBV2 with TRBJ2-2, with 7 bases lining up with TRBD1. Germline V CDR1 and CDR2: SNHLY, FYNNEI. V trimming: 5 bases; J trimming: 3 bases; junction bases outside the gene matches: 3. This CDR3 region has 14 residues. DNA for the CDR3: TGTGCCAGCAGTCTAGACAGGGACACCGGGGAGCTGTTTTTT. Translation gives CASSLDRDTGELFF.

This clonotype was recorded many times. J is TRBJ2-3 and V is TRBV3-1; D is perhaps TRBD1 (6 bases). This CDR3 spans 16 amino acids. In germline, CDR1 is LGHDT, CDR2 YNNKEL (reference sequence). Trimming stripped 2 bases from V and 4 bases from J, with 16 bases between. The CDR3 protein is CASSQRTGGGADTQYF. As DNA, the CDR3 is TGTGCCAGCAGCCAAAGAACTGGGGGCGGCGCAGATACGCAGTATTTT.

The CDR3 coding sequence is TGTGCCAGCAGCCCGACCCCGGGACACCCCACAGATACGCAGTATTTT. This translates into CASSPTPGHPTDTQYF. The chain has TRBV7-6 and TRBJ2-3; D perhaps matches TRBD1 (6 bases). V gave up 5 bases and J gave up 2 bases, with 17 bases separating them. The germline CDR1 and CDR2 sequences are SGHVS and FNYEAQ. The CDR3 sequence is 16 residues long. The entire variable domain, with the rest obtained from reference TRBV7-6 and TRBJ2-3, is as follows: GAGVSQSPRYKVTKRGQDVALRCDPISGHVSLYWYRQALGQGPEFLTYFNYEAQQDKSGLPNDRFSAERPEGSISTLTIQRTEQRDSAMYRCASSPTPGHPTDTQYFGPGTRLTVL.

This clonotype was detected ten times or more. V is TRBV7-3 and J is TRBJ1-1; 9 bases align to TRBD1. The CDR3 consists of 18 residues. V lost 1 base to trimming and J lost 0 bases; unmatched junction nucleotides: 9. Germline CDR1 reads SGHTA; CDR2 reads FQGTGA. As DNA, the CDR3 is TGTGCCAGCAGCTTAAGGGCCGGGACAGGGCGCCTGAACACTGAAGCTTTCTTT. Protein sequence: CASSLRAGTGRLNTEAFF.

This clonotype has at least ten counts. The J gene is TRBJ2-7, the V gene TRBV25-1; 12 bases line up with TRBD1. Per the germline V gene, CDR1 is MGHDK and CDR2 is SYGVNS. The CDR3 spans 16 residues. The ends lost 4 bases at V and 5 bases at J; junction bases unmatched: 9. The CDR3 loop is CASSGGTGGVRHEQYF. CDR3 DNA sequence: TGTGCCAGCAGTGGCGGGACAGGGGGCGTTCGCCACGAGCAGTACTTC.

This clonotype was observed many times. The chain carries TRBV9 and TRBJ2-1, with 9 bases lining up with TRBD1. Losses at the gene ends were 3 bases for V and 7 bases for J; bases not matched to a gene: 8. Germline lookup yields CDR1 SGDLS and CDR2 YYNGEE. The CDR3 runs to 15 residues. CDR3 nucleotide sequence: TGTGCCAGCAGCGCGACAGGGGGTATGATAAATGAGCAGTTCTTC. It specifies CASSATGGMINEQFF.

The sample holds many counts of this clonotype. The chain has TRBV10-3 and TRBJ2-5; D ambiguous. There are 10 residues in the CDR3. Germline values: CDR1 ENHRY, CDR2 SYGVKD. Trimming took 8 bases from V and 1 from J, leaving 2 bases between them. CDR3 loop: CAIGQETQYF. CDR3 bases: TGTGCCATCGGCCAAGAGACCCAGTACTTC.

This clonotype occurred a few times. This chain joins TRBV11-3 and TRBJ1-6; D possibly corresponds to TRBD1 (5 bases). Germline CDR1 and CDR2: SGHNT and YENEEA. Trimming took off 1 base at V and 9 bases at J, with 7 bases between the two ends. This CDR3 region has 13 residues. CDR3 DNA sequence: TGTGCCAGCAGCTTAGGGAGGGGTTCACCCCTCCACTTT. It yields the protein CASSLGRGSPLHF.

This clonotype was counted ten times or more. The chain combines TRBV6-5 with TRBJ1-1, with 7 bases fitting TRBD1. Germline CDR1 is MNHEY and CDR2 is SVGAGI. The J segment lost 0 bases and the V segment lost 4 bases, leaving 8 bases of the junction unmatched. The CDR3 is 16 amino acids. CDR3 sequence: CASSSLGGSMNTEAFF. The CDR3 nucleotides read TGTGCCAGCAGTTCCTTAGGGGGCTCGATGAACACTGAAGCTTTCTTT.

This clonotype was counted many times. The CDR3 sequence: CASSLEAENTEAFF. The DNA of the CDR3 is TGTGCCAGCAGCTTAGAGGCCGAGAACACTGAAGCTTTCTTT. The V and J genes are TRBV7-2 and TRBJ1-1; D is uncertain. Trimming removed 1 base from V and 1 base from J, with 7 bases in between. The CDR3 extends over 14 amino acids. Germline V lookup: CDR1 SGHTA, CDR2 FQGNSA. Based on the CDR3 plus reference TRBV7-2 and TRBJ1-1, the full variable domain is GAGVSQSPSNKVTEKGKDVELRCDPISGHTALYWYRQSLGQGLEFLIYFQGNSAPDKSGLPSDRFSAERTGGSVSTLTIQRTQQEDSAVYLCASSLEAENTEAFFGQGTRLTVV.